This passage covers 28 T cell receptor beta chains from one sample sequenced in a study of blood T cells in healthy people across ages. Combining a sample-barcoded 5' primer with a J-beta primer mix, a second PCR ran for about 7 to 12 cycles. TCRdb reprocessed the 5' RACE reads via MiXCR and lists one record per CDR3 protein. Among about 1.8 million distinct CDR3 sequences listed, about 50% were seen once. The material sequenced was blood. The source of these receptors is a woman in her 40s in good health.

This rearrangement joins TRBV27 to TRBJ2-4; D is possibly TRBD1 (6 bases). The CDR3 sequence is 14 residues long. Germline V gene lookup returns CDR1 MNHEY and CDR2 SMNVEV (reference sequence). Trimming removed 9 bases at V and 13 bases at J, with 25 bases between. This chain's CDR3 is CARIPGTPFGEQYF. CDR3 DNA: TGTGCCAGGATACCCGGGACACCGTTCGGGGAGCAGTACTTC.

The gene calls are TRBV20-1 and TRBJ2-1; 11 bases are a match to TRBD2. In germline, CDR1 is DFQATT, CDR2 SNEGSKA (reference sequence). The CDR3 is 15 residues long. Trimming cost V 5 bases and J 5 bases; bases outside gene matches: 8. The CDR3 DNA reads as TGCAGTGCTGGCCTGAGACTAGCGGGACACAATGAGCAGTTCTTC. Protein: CSAGLRLAGHNEQFF.

The chain is built from TRBV5-6 and TRBJ1-2, with 9 bases matching TRBD1. V dropped 1 base and J dropped 8; count of bases not matched to a gene: 6. The CDR3 sequence is 14 residues long. CDR1 is SGHDT and CDR2 is YYEEEE in the germline V gene. The CDR3, as DNA: TGTGCCAGCAGCTTGTTGGGACAGGGTACGGGCTACACCTTC. It is translated as CASSLLGQGTGYTF.

The chain employs TRBV20-1 and TRBJ1-5; 7 nucleotides match TRBD1. The CDR3 is 13 residues long. Germline V gene sequence: CDR1 DFQATT, CDR2 SNEGSKA (reference sequence). V dropped 7 bases and J dropped 5; count of bases not matched to a gene: 8. CDR3 nucleotides: TGCAGTGTCCAGACAGGGATCTATCAGCCCCAGCATTTT. This translates into CSVQTGIYQPQHF.

The V gene is TRBV7-2, the J gene TRBJ2-7; D unclear. V was pared by 5 bases and J by 5 bases, with 10 bases between. The germline gives CDR1 SGHTA, CDR2 FQGNSA. The CDR3 is made up of 12 amino acids. The CDR3 nucleotides are TGTGCCAGCAGCCCAAGTCCCCACGAGCAGTACTTC. Protein sequence: CASSPSPHEQYF.

The V call is TRBV15, the J call TRBJ1-2, with 11 bases lining up with TRBD1. V lost 3 bases to trimming and J lost 8 bases; unmatched junction nucleotides: 2. The CDR3 extends over 13 amino acids. CDR1 and CDR2 from the germline V gene are LNHNV and YYDKDF (reference sequence). The CDR3 region is CATSRGQGEGYTF. The CDR3, as DNA: TGTGCCACCAGCAGGGGACAGGGGGAAGGCTACACCTTC.

For this clonotype: Germline is not matched at one junction end, which may reflect a read error. The V gene is TRBV29-1, the J gene TRBJ2-5; unclear D gene. This CDR3 is 11 amino acids long. The germline V gene encodes CDR1 SQVTM and CDR2 ANQGSEA. The CDR3 protein is CSVGGRETRYF. The CDR3 region has the DNA TGCAGCGTTGGTGGGCGAGAGACCCGGTACTTC.

A note on this clonotype: A junction end diverges from the germline sequence, so it may reflect a read error. The rearrangement joins TRBV4-2 to TRBJ2-6, with a weak D call TRBD1 (5 bases). The germline V gene has CDR1 LGHNA and CDR2 YNFKEQ. The CDR3 loop spans 18 amino acids. DNA of the CDR3: TGTGCCAGCAGCCAAGAGACATTTCAGTTCCCTGGGGCCAACGTCCTGGCTTTC. The encoded protein is CASSQETFQFPGANVLAF.

The rearrangement uses TRBV27 and TRBJ2-5; maybe TRBD1 (6 bases). Trimming took 5 bases from V and 13 from J, leaving 23 bases between them. CDR1 and CDR2 (germline): MNHEY, SMNVEV (reference sequence). The CDR3 is 14 amino acids. The CDR3 DNA follows: TGTGCCAGCAGTCCCTACCTCTCCGACAGGAGTGCGTACTTC. Protein sequence: CASSPYLSDRSAYF.

The gene calls are TRBV12-3 or TRBV12-4 and TRBJ1-6, with TRBD1 as a possible D gene (5 bases). The CDR3 consists of 15 residues. The V and J ends lost 3 bases and 6 bases respectively, with 12 bases between them. The CDR3 loop reads CASSFRGTANSPLHF. In DNA form, the CDR3 reads TGTGCCAGCAGTTTCCGCGGGACGGCTAATTCACCCCTCCACTTT.

This chain joins TRBV20-1 and TRBJ2-3, with D possibly TRBD2 on 6 matching bases. V was trimmed by 8 bases and J by 6 bases, leaving 12 bases between them. The germline V gene encodes CDR1 DFQATT and CDR2 SNEGSKA (reference sequence). This CDR3 has 11 amino acids. Written as DNA, the CDR3 is TGCAGTCTACCGGGAGTGGATACGCAGTATTTT. Its translation: CSLPGVDTQYF.

V is TRBV20-1 and J is TRBJ2-1, with D uncertain. Trimming removed 3 bases from V and 7 bases from J, with 4 bases in between. Germline CDR1 and CDR2: DFQATT and SNEGSKA (reference sequence). This CDR3 has 10 residues. In nucleotides, the CDR3 is TGCAGTGCTAGGATGAATGAGCAGTTCTTC. The encoded protein is CSARMNEQFF.

The chain recombines TRBV24-1 with TRBJ2-1; 12 bases align to TRBD2. Germline V gene sequence: CDR1 KGHDR, CDR2 SFDVKD. The CDR3 has 16 residues. With V trimmed by 4 bases and J by 4 bases, 4 bases remained unmatched. For the CDR3, the DNA is TGTGCCACCAGTGAGGCTAGCGGGGGGGGATACAATGAGCAGTTCTTC. Its translation: CATSEASGGGYNEQFF.

V and J are TRBV28 and TRBJ2-7; 11 bases agree with TRBD2. Germline lookup yields CDR1 MDHEN and CDR2 SYDVKM. V trimming: 2 bases; J trimming: 6 bases; junction bases outside the gene matches: 0. The CDR3 totals 13 residues. CDR3 loop: CASSLTSGGEQYF. DNA of the CDR3: TGTGCCAGCAGTTTAACTAGCGGGGGCGAGCAGTACTTC.

This chain links TRBV2 with TRBJ2-3, with 8 bases matching TRBD2. Trimming took 11 bases from V and 4 from J; bases not matched to a gene: 14. Per germline, CDR1 SNHLY and CDR2 FYNNEI. There are 15 residues in the CDR3. The CDR3 region is CASQRISGGSDTQYF. The CDR3, as DNA: TGTGCCTCCCAAAGAATCAGCGGGGGTTCAGATACGCAGTATTTT.

The J gene is TRBJ2-1, the V gene TRBV12-3 or TRBV12-4; 14 bases are a match to TRBD2. CDR3 length: 15 residues. The V gene end was trimmed by 6 bases and the J gene end by 9 bases; junction bases not matched to a gene: 7. This CDR3 reads CASSRRLAGGGEQFF. The CDR3 DNA is TGTGCCAGCAGCCGTCGACTAGCGGGGGGGGGTGAGCAGTTCTTC.

The J gene is TRBJ2-1, the V gene TRBV20-1; 7 bases agree with TRBD2. Germline assignment: CDR1 DFQATT and CDR2 SNEGSKA (reference sequence). The CDR3 spans 14 residues. The V and J ends lost 5 bases and 3 bases, in that order; junction bases with no gene match: 7. For the CDR3, the DNA is TGCAGTGCTGTATCCCTAGCGGTCTACAATGAGCAGTTCTTC. Amino acids: CSAVSLAVYNEQFF.

This chain connects TRBV20-1 to TRBJ2-1; 12 nucleotides line up with TRBD2. The J call may be incorrect, as the DNA end agrees better with TRBJ2-7. This CDR3 spans 15 amino acids. Per germline, CDR1 DFQATT and CDR2 SNEGSKA (reference sequence). This chain's CDR3 is CSAMTSGGTYNEQYF. CDR3 coding DNA: TGCAGTGCAATGACTAGCGGGGGTACCTACAATGAGCAGTACTTC.

This clonotype was seen a few times. For the CDR3, the DNA is TGCAGCGTTAAGCAAGAGACCCAGTACTTC. It codes for CSVKQETQYF. V gene TRBV29-1 combines with J gene TRBJ2-5; no firm D call. The CDR3 has 10 amino acids. Germline V gene lookup returns CDR1 SQVTM and CDR2 ANQGSEA. V lost 5 bases, J lost 2 bases, and 3 bases lay in between.

This clonotype turned up a few times. The V and J genes are TRBV7-2 and TRBJ1-2; no firm D call. V lost 5 bases and J lost 3, with 16 bases in between. CDR1 is SGHTA and CDR2 is FQGNSA in the germline V gene. The CDR3 extends over 15 amino acids. CDR3 loop: CASSAEVDGYYGYTF. CDR3 DNA: TGTGCCAGCAGCGCCGAGGTGGACGGATACTATGGCTACACCTTC. Supplemented by reference TRBV7-2 and TRBJ1-2, the full variable domain reads GAGVSQSPSNKVTEKGKDVELRCDPISGHTALYWYRQSLGQGLEFLIYFQGNSAPDKSGLPSDRFSAERTGGSVSTLTIQRTQQEDSAVYLCASSAEVDGYYGYTFGSGTRLTVV.

This clonotype was counted between two and nine times. The chain carries TRBV5-6 and TRBJ2-5; no clear D gene. Germline V CDR1 and CDR2: SGHDT, YYEEEE. V shed 0 bases and J shed 6 bases, with 9 bases lying between them. There are 13 residues in the CDR3. Here the CDR3 DNA reads TGTGCCAGCAGCTTGGTCGCGGTTAAGACCCAGTACTTC. As protein: CASSLVAVKTQYF.

In its sample, this clonotype was seen a few times. The chain recombines TRBV27 with TRBJ2-5, with D maybe TRBD1 (5 bases). The germline V gene encodes CDR1 MNHEY and CDR2 SMNVEV (reference sequence). The CDR3 spans 14 residues. The V end lost 3 bases, the J end lost 1 base, and 9 bases lay between the germline ends. In DNA, the CDR3 is TGTGCCAGCAGTTTTTACAGGAGCCAAGAGACCCAGTACTTC. Its protein is CASSFYRSQETQYF.

Only a few counts were recorded for this clonotype. This chain links TRBV5-1 with TRBJ2-3; D gene unclear. The V and J ends lost 4 bases and 3 bases respectively, with 12 bases between them. The CDR3 totals 14 residues. Germline assignment: CDR1 SGHRS and CDR2 YFSETQ. The CDR3 nucleotides read TGCGCCAGCAGCGTTTGGGTCCTGACAGATACGCAGTATTTT. It is translated as CASSVWVLTDTQYF.

This clonotype was detected only once. V and J are TRBV6-6 and TRBJ2-5, with 16 positions matching TRBD2. V shed 5 bases and J 5 bases; nucleotides not matched to a gene: 8. CDR1 MNHNY and CDR2 SVGAGI come from the germline V gene (reference sequence). This CDR3 comprises 17 residues. CDR3 nucleotides: TGTGCCAGCAGTCAACGACCGGGACTAGCGGGGGGGGAGACCCAGTACTTC. Its translation is CASSQRPGLAGGETQYF.

This chain uses TRBV10-3 with TRBJ2-7, with 8 bases lining up with TRBD1. J gave up 4 bases and V 2 bases, and 7 bases lay outside the gene matches. This CDR3 contains 15 residues. Germline CDR1 is ENHRY and CDR2 is SYGVKD. The CDR3 sequence: CAISEGQGAQYEQYF. CDR3 in DNA: TGTGCCATCAGTGAGGGGCAGGGGGCACAATACGAGCAGTACTTC.

As concerns this clonotype: This may come from a read error, since a much larger clone is one base off. V and J are TRBV4-3 and TRBJ1-5, with D unresolved. The CDR3 loop spans 13 amino acids. Per the germline V gene, CDR1 is LGHNA and CDR2 is YSLEER. The V and J ends lost 1 base and 6 bases respectively, with 7 bases between them. The CDR3 DNA is TGCGCCAGCAGCCAAGTTATCGGTCAGCCCCAGCATTTT. Its protein product is CASSQVIGQPQHF.

The CDR3 bases are TGTGCCACCAGCAGAGATATAGCGGGGGGAAATTACGAGCAGTACTTC. Translating gives CATSRDIAGGNYEQYF. This chain joins TRBV15 and TRBJ2-7, with 10 bases matching TRBD2. Germline V gene data show CDR1 as LNHNV and CDR2 as YYDKDF (reference sequence). V shed 0 bases, J shed 4 bases, and the junction held 6 bases outside the gene matches. The length of the CDR3 is 16 residues.

This chain links TRBV27 with TRBJ2-6; no clear D gene. The germline V gene has CDR1 MNHEY and CDR2 SMNVEV (reference sequence). The CDR3 extends over 16 amino acids. With 8 bases removed from V and 0 bases from J, the gap between germline ends came to 14 bases. CDR3: CASRPLGFSGANVLTF. Written as DNA, the CDR3 is TGTGCCAGCCGACCTCTAGGGTTCTCTGGGGCCAACGTCCTGACTTTC. Together with reference TRBV27 and TRBJ2-6, the CDR3 gives the full variable domain: EAQVTQNPRYLITVTGKKLTVTCSQNMNHEYMSWYRQDPGLGLRQIYYSMNVEVTDKGDVPEGYKVSRKEKRNFPLILESPSPNQTSLYFCASRPLGFSGANVLTFGAGSRLTVL.